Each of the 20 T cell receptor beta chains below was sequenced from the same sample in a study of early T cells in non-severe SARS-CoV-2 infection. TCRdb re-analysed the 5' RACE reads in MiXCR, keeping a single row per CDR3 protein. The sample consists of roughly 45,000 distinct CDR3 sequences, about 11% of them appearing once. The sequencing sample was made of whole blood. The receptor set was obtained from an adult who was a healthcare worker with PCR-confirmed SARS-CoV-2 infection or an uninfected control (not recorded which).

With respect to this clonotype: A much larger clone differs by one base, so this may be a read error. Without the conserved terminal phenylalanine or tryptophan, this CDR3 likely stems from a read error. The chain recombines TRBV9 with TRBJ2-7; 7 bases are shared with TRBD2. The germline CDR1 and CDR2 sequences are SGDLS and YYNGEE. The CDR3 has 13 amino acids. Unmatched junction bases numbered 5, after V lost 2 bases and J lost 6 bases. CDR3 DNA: TGTGCCAGCAGCGTGCAACCGGGAGGCGAGCAGTACTTA. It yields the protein CASSVQPGGEQYL.

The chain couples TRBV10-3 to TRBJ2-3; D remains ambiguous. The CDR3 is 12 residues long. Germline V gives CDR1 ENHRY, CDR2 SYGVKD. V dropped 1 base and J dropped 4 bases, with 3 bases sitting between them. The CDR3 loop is CAISELADTQYF. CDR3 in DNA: TGTGCCATCAGTGAGTTGGCAGATACGCAGTATTTT.

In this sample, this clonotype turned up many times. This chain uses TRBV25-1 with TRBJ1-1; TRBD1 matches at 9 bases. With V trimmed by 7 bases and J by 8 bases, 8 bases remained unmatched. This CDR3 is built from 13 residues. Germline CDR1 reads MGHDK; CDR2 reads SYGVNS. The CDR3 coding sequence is TGTGCCAGCACCGGAGGGACAGGGACCGAAGCTTTCTTT. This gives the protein CASTGGTGTEAFF.

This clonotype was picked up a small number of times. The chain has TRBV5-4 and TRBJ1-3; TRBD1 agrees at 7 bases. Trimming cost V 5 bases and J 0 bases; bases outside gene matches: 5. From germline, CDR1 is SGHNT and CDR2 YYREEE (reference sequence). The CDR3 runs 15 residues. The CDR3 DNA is TGTGCCAGCAGACTACAGGGGTCCTCTGGAAACACCATATATTTT. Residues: CASRLQGSSGNTIYF.

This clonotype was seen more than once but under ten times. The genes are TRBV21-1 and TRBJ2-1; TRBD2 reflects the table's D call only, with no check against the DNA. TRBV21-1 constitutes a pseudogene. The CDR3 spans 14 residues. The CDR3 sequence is CARKGAGVVNEQFF. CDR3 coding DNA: TGTGCCAGAAAAGGGGCGGGAGTAGTAAATGAGCAGTTCTTC.

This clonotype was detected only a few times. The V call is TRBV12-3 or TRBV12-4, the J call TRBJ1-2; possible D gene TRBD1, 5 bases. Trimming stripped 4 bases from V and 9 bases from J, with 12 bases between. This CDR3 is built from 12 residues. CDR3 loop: CASSSGQGSYTF. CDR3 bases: TGTGCCAGCAGTTCTGGGCAGGGAAGCTACACCTTC.

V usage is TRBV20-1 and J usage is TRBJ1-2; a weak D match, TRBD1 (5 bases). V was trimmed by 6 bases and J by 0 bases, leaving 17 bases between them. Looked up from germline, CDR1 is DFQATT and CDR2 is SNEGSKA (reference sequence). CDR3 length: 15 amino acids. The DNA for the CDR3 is TGCAGTGCCCCCCTTGGGGGGAGTCCTAACTATGGCTACACCTTC. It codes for CSAPLGGSPNYGYTF.

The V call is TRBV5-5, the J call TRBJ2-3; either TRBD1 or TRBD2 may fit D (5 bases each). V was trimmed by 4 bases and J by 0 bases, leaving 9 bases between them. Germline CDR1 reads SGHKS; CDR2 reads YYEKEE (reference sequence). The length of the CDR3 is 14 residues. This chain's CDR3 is CASSGTVSTDTQYF. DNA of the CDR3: TGTGCCAGCAGCGGGACCGTTAGCACAGATACGCAGTATTTT.

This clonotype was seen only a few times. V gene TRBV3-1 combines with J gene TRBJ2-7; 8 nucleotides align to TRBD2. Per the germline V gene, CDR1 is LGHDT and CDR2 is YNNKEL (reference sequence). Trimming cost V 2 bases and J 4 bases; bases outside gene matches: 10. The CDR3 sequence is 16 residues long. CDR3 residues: CASSQYSGTRGYEQYF. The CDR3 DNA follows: TGTGCCAGCAGCCAATACTCCGGGACTAGGGGGTACGAGCAGTACTTC.

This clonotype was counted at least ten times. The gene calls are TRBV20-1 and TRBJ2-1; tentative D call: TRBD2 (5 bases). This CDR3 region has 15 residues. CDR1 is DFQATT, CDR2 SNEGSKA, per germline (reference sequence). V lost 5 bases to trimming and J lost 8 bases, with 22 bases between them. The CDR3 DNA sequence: TGCAGTGCTCGAGTACCGGTGGCGGGTGTCCATGAGCAGTTCTTC. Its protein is CSARVPVAGVHEQFF.

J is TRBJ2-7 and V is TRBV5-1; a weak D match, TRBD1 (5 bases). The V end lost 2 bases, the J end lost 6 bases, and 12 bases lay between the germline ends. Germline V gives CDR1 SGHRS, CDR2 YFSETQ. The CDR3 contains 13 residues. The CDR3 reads CASSFFDRPEQYF. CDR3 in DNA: TGCGCCAGCAGCTTCTTTGACAGACCCGAGCAGTACTTC.

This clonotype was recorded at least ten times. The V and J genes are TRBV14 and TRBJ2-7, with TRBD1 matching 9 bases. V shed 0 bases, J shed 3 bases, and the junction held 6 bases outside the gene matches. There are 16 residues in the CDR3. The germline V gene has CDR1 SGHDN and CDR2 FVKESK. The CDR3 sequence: CASSQDYGQGSYEQYF. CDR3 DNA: TGTGCCAGCAGCCAAGATTACGGACAGGGGAGCTACGAGCAGTACTTC.

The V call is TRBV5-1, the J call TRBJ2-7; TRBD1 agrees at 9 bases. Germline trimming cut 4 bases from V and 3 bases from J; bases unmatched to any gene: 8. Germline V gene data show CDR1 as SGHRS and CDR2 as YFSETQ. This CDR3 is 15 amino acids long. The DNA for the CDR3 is TGCGCCAGCAGCCCGGACAGGGGAGGAGGCTACGAGCAGTACTTC. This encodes CASSPDRGGGYEQYF. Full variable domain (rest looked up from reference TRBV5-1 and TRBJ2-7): KAGVTQTPRYLIKTRGQQVTLSCSPISGHRSVSWYQQTPGQGLQFLFEYFSETQRNKGNFPGRFSGRQFSNSRSEMNVSTLELGDSALYLCASSPDRGGGYEQYFGPGTRLTVT.

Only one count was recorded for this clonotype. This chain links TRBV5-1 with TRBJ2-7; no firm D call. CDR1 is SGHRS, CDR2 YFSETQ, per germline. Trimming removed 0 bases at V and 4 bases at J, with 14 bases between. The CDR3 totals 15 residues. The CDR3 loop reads CASSLAVGPTYEQYF. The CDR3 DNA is TGCGCCAGCAGCTTGGCCGTAGGCCCTACATACGAGCAGTACTTC.

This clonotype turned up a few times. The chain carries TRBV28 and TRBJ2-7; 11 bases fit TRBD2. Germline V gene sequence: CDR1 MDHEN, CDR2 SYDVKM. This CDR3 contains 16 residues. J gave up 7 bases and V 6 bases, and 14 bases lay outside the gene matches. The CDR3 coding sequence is TGTGCCAGCAGCTCTATGCTAGCGGGGGGTCGCCGGGAGCAGTACTTC. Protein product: CASSSMLAGGRREQYF.

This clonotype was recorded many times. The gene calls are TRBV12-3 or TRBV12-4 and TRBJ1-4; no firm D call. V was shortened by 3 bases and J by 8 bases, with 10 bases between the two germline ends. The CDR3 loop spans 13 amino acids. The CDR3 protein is CASSFLGREKLFF. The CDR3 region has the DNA TGTGCCAGCAGTTTCTTGGGTAGGGAAAAACTGTTTTTT.

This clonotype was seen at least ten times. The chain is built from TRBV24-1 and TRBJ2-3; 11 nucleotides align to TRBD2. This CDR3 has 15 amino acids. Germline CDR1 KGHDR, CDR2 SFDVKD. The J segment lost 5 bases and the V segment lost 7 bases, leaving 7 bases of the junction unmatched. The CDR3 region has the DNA TGTGCCACCAGCCGGACTAGCGGGTCCAGAGATACGCAGTATTTT. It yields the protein CATSRTSGSRDTQYF.

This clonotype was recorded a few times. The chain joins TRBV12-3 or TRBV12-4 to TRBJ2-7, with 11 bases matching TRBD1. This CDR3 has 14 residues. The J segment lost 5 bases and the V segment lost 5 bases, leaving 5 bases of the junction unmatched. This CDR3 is CASSTGTGGHEQYF. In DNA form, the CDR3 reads TGTGCCAGCAGTACCGGGACAGGGGGGCACGAGCAGTACTTC.

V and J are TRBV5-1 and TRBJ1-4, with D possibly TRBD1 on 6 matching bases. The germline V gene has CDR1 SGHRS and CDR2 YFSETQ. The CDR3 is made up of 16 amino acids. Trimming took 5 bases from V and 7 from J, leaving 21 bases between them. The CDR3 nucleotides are TGCGCCAGCAGTTGGACAGCTCCTGGCCACCTTGAAAAACTGTTTTTT. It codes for CASSWTAPGHLEKLFF.

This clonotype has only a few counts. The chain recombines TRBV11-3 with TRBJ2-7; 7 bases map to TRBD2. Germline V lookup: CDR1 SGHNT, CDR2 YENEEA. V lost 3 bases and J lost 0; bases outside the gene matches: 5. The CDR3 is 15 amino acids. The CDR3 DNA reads TGTGCCAGCAGCTTTAGCGGGCTAAACTCCTACGAGCAGTACTTC. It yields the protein CASSFSGLNSYEQYF. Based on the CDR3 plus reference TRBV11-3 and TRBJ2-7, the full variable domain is EAGVVQSPRYKIIEKKQPVAFWCNPISGHNTLYWYLQNLGQGPELLIRYENEEAVDDSQLPKDRFSAERLKGVDSTLKIQPAELGDSAVYLCASSFSGLNSYEQYFGPGTRLTVT.